The TCR beta chain described here comes from a study of T cell responses to AZD1222 COVID-19 vaccine. Findings and limits, study-wide: Reports indicate that nearly half of spike-specific TCRs are directed at unmutated variant regions. There were mostly white British donors and more females than males, and clonal diversity was possibly underestimated.

CDR3 length: 17 residues. CDR1 and CDR2 (germline): SGHNT, YYREEE (reference sequence). V was shortened by 4 bases and J by 5 bases, with 24 bases between the two germline ends. In the case of this clone: What it recognizes is unknown.

Some clones are missing from TCRdb's copy, which holds only in-frame ones; the method was immunoSEQ multiplex PCR. Altogether 120,000 to 150,000 clones are present, approximately 85% being singletons, with the ten largest covering 5% to 5.5%. The gene calls are TRBV5-4 and TRBJ1-2; TRBD1 might be the D (6 bases). This receptor was identified in an adult who received the MenACWY meningococcal vaccine as a control. The material sequenced was peripheral blood, taken 28 days after the second dose of the MenACWY control vaccine. The CDR3 DNA reads as TGTGCCAGCAGCCCTGGCCCTTCAGGGGACCTTATTTATGGCTACACCTTC. Protein sequence: CASSPGPSGDLIYGYTF. Looking up the rest from reference TRBV5-4 and TRBJ1-2 gives the full variable domain: ETGVTQSPTHLIKTRGQQVTLRCSSQSGHNTVSWYQQALGQGPQFIFQYYREEENGRGNFPPRFSGLQFPNYSSELNVNALELDDSALYLCASSPGPSGDLIYGYTFGSGTRLTVV.